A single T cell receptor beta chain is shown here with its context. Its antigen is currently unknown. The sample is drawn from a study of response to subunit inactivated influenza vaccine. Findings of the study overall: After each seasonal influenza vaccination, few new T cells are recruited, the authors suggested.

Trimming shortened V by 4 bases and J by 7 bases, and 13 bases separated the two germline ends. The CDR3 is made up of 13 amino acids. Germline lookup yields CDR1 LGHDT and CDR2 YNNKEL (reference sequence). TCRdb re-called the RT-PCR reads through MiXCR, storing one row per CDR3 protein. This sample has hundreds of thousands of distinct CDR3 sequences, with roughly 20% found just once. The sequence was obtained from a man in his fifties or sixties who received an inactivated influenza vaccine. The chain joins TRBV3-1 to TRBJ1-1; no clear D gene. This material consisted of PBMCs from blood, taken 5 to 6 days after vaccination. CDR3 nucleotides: TGTGCCAGCAGCCCAGGACCAGCTGTTGAAGCTTTCTTT. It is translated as CASSPGPAVEAFF.